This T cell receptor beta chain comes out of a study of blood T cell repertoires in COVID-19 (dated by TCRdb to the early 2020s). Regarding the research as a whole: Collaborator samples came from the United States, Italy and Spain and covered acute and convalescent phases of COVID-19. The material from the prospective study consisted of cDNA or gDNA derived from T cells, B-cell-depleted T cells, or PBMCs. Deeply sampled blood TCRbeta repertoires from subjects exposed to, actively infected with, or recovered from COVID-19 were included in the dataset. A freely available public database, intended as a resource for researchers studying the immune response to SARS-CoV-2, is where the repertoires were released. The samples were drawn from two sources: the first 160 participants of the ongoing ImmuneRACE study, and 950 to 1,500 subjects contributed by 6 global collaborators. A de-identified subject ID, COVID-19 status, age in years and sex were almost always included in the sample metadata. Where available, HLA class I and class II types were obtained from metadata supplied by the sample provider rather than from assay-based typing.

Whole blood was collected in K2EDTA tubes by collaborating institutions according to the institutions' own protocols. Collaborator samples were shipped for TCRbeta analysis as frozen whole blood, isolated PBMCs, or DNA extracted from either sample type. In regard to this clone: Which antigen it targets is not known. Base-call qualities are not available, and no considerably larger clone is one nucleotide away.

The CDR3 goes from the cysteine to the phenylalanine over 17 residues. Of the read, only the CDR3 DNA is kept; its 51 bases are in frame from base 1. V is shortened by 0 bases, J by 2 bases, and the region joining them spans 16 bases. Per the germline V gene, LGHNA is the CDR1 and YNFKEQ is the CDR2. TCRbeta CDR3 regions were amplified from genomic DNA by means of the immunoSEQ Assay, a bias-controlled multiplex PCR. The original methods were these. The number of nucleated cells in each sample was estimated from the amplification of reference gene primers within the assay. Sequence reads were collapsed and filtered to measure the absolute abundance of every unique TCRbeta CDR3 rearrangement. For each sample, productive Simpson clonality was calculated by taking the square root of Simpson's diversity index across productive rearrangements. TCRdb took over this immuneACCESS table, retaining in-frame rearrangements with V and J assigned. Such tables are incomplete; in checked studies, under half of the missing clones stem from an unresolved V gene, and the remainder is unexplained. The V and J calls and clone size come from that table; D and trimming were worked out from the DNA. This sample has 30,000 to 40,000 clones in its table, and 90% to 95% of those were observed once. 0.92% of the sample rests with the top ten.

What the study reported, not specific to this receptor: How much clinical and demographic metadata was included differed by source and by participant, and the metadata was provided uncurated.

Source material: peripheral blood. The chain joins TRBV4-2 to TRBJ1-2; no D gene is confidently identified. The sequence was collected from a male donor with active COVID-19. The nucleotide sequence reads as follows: TGTGCCAGCAGCCAAGAAGCCCTGGGCTCGCTGAACTATGGCTACACCTTC. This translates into CASSQEALGSLNYGYTF.